These T cell receptor beta chains were read from a single sample in a study of post-analysis software for immune sequencing data. TCRdb called the PCR reads again in MiXCR, with one record for every CDR3 protein. The sample lists about 380,000 distinct CDR3 sequences, roughly 35% seen once, with roughly an eighth in the top ten. Sequenced sample: blood. The source is a girl aged 10 to 17 with multiple sclerosis. Each CDR3 is given with its conserved first and last residue. A D gene is named only where the DNA matches it firmly. Rows give clone size only sometimes, using once, few, many, or a class for an expanded clone.

>TRBV28|NA|NA|TRBJ1-5
CASSLSGGLNQPQHF
TGTGCCAGCAGTTTATCGGGAGGACTTAATCAGCCCCAGCATTTT
>TRBV20-1|few|NA|TRBJ2-7
CSATDGTYEQYF
TGCAGTGCCACGGACGGCACCTACGAGCAGTACTTC
>TRBV7-2|NA|NA|TRBJ1-2
CASIFRGGNGYTF
TGTGCCAGCATCTTTCGCGGGGGCAATGGCTACACCTTC
>TRBV5-4|NA|TRBD1|TRBJ2-6
CASSLDRPGQGGSGANVLTF
TGTGCCAGCAGCTTGGATAGACCGGGACAGGGTGGAAGTGGGGCCAACGTCCTGACTTTC
>TRBV5-1|NA|NA|TRBJ2-1
CASSTRQWAYNEQFF
TGCGCCAGCAGCACAAGACAGTGGGCCTACAATGAGCAGTTCTTC
>TRBV18|NA|NA|TRBJ2-1
CASSPLGVEETQFF
TGTGCCAGCTCACCACTGGGGGTCGAAGAGACCCAGTTCTTC
>TRBV6-5|NA|NA|TRBJ1-6
CASSSRGSPLHF
TGTGCCAGCAGTAGCCGCGGTTCACCCCTCCACTTT
>TRBV29-1|few|NA|TRBJ2-5
CSAMQGMQETQYF
TGCAGCGCCATGCAAGGTATGCAAGAGACCCAGTACTTC
>TRBV6-2/TRBV6-3|few|TRBD1|TRBJ1-2
CASNPQGASYGYTF
TGTGCCAGCAATCCACAGGGGGCGAGCTATGGCTACACCTTC
>TRBV7-9|few|NA|TRBJ2-5
CASSSRSGTQYF
TGTGCCAGCAGCTCACGTTCAGGGACCCAGTACTTC
>TRBV6-6|NA|NA|TRBJ1-1
CASRIPDPKNTEAFF
TGTGCCAGCAGGATCCCCGATCCCAAGAACACTGAAGCTTTCTTT
>TRBV7-3|few|TRBD1|TRBJ2-7
CASSPKSWDRGTYEQYF
TGTGCCAGCAGCCCCAAAAGTTGGGACAGGGGCACCTACGAGCAGTACTTC
>TRBV20-1|NA|TRBD1|TRBJ2-1
CSAILGQGFQGNEQFF
TGCAGTGCTATCTTGGGACAGGGCTTCCAGGGCAATGAGCAGTTCTTC
>TRBV7-9|few|NA|TRBJ1-1
CASMLGQQNYEAFF
TGTGCCAGCATGCTCGGACAGCAGAACTATGAAGCTTTCTTT
>TRBV12-3/TRBV12-4|few|NA|TRBJ2-1
CASSRQTGPYNEQFF
TGTGCCAGCAGTCGCCAGACGGGTCCCTACAATGAGCAGTTCTTC
>TRBV6-2/TRBV6-3|few|NA|TRBJ1-2
CASRDSSSYGYTF
TGTGCCAGCAGGGACAGCAGCAGCTATGGCTACACCTTC
>TRBV29-1|few|NA|TRBJ2-2
CSVTEPNTGELFF
TGCAGCGTGACAGAGCCGAACACCGGGGAGCTGTTTTTT
>TRBV7-3|NA|TRBD2|TRBJ2-3
CASSFTSGAPDTQYF
TGTGCCAGCAGCTTCACTAGCGGGGCCCCAGATACGCAGTATTTT
>TRBV29-1|NA|NA|TRBJ2-7
CSVVLEGSSYEQYF
TGCAGCGTTGTGCTGGAGGGGAGCTCCTACGAGCAGTACTTC
>TRBV5-1|NA|NA|TRBJ2-5
CASSNLLRDRQETQYF
TGCGCCAGCAGCAACCTGCTGCGGGACCGCCAAGAGACCCAGTACTTC
>TRBV5-1|NA|NA|TRBJ2-6
CASSLGAPGANVLTF
TGCGCCAGCAGCTTGGGAGCCCCTGGGGCCAACGTCCTGACTTTC
>TRBV27|few|NA|TRBJ1-5
CASSLLGESLANQPQHF
TGTGCCAGCAGTCTCTTGGGAGAATCACTCGCCAATCAGCCCCAGCATTTT
>TRBV5-1|few|NA|TRBJ1-4
CARAGSGRGGEKLFF
TGCGCCCGCGCAGGGAGTGGCAGGGGCGGTGAAAAACTGTTTTTT
>TRBV5-1|NA|NA|TRBJ2-3
CASSLDFSGTDLTDTQYF
TGCGCCAGCAGCTTGGACTTTTCCGGGACGGATCTCACAGATACGCAGTATTTT
>TRBV5-5|NA|TRBD1|TRBJ1-5
CASSWGQGTGNQPQHF
TGTGCCAGCAGCTGGGGACAGGGGACAGGCAATCAGCCCCAGCATTTT
>TRBV27|NA|NA|TRBJ1-1
CASGVGSGTEAFF
TGTGCCAGCGGGGTCGGATCGGGCACTGAAGCTTTCTTT
>TRBV6-5|few|TRBD2|TRBJ2-1
CASSYSRLAGYDEQFF
TGTGCCAGCAGTTACTCCCGACTAGCAGGGTACGATGAGCAGTTCTTC
>TRBV20-1|NA|TRBD2|TRBJ2-1
CSAQLAGGPNEQFF
TGCAGTGCTCAACTAGCGGGGGGGCCGAATGAGCAGTTCTTC
>TRBV29-1|NA|NA|TRBJ2-7
CSVDRDGSYEQYF
TGCAGCGTTGACCGGGACGGCTCCTACGAGCAGTACTTC
>TRBV4-2|NA|TRBD1|TRBJ1-5
CASSQLAPTGQYSNQPQHF
TGTGCCAGCAGCCAGTTAGCCCCGACGGGACAGTATAGCAATCAGCCCCAGCATTTT
>TRBV28|NA|NA|TRBJ2-5
CASTGAAQETQYF
TGTGCCAGCACCGGCGCAGCCCAAGAGACCCAGTACTTC
>TRBV7-2|NA|NA|TRBJ2-7
CASVGPNSYEQYF
TGTGCCAGCGTGGGGCCTAACTCCTACGAGCAGTACTTC
>TRBV6-1|few|NA|TRBJ1-4
CASRGILGEKLFF
TGTGCCAGCAGGGGGATTTTGGGGGAAAAACTGTTTTTT